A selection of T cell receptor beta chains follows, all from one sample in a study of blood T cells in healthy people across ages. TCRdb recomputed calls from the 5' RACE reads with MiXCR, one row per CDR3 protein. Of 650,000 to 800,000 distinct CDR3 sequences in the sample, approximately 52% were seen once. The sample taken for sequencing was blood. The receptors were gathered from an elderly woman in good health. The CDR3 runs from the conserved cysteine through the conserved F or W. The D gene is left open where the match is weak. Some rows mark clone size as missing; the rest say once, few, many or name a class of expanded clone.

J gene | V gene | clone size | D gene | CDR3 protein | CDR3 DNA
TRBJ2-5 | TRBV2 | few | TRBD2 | CASSAGLAEETQYF | TGTGCCAGCAGTGCCGGACTAGCGGAGGAGACCCAGTACTTC
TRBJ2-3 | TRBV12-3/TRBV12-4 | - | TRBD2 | CAGIPGLVTDTQYF | TGTGCCGGCATCCCGGGACTAGTAACAGATACGCAGTATTTT
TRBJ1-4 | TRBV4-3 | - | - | CASSQDILGLGLEKLFF | TGCGCCAGCAGCCAAGACATCCTGGGACTGGGTCTGGAAAAACTGTTTTTT
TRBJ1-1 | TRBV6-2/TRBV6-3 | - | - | CASFSGRAFF | TGTGCCAGCTTCAGTGGGCGCGCTTTCTTT
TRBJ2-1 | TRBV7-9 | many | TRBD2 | CASSYSGPYNEQFF | TGTGCCAGCAGCTATAGCGGGCCCTACAATGAGCAGTTCTTC
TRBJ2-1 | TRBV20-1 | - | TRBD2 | CSARVWGLVNEQFF | TGCAGTGCTAGAGTATGGGGACTAGTGAATGAGCAGTTCTTC
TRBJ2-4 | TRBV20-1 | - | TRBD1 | CSAPVGTGNIQYF | TGCAGTGCCCCGGTCGGGACAGGCAACATTCAGTACTTC
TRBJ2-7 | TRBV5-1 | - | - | CASSLAQDRLFSYEQYF | TGCGCCAGCAGCTTGGCCCAGGACAGACTATTCTCCTACGAGCAGTACTTC
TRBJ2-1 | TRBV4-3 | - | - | CASSQDGPLTEQFF | TGCGCCAGCAGCCAAGACGGGCCTCTGACGGAGCAGTTCTTC
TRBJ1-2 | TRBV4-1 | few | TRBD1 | CASSLQRQGNGYTF | TGCGCCAGCAGCCTTCAACGACAGGGCAATGGCTACACCTTC
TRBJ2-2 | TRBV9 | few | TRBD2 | CASSSREGPTGELFF | TGTGCCAGCAGCTCCCGGGAGGGTCCCACCGGGGAGCTGTTTTTT
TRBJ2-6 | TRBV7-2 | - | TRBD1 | CASSLEGQGAAGANVLTF | TGTGCCAGCAGCTTAGAAGGACAGGGGGCGGCCGGGGCCAACGTCCTGACTTTC
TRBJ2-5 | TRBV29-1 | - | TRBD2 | CSVREERERISQETQYF | TGCAGCGTTCGGGAAGAGCGGGAGAGAATTTCCCAAGAGACCCAGTACTTC
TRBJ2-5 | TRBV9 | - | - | CASSEDTGFQETQYF | TGTGCCAGCAGCGAGGATACAGGGTTCCAAGAGACCCAGTACTTC
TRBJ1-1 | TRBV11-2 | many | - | CARLKAFF | TGTGCCAGATTAAAAGCTTTCTTT
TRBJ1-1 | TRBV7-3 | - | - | CASSLDGKRRVNTEAFF | TGTGCCAGCAGCTTGGACGGGAAACGCCGGGTGAACACTGAAGCTTTCTTT
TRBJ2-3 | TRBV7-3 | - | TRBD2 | CASSSLPGLKTDTQYF | TGTGCCAGCAGCTCTCTTCCGGGACTAAAAACAGATACGCAGTATTTT
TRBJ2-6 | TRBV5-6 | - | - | CASSPIGAGANVLTF | TGTGCCAGCAGCCCGATCGGAGCTGGGGCCAACGTCCTGACTTTC
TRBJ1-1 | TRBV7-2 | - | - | CASSFNRERMNTEAFF | TGTGCCAGCAGCTTTAACAGGGAGAGAATGAACACTGAAGCTTTCTTT
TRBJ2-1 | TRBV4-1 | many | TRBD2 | CASSQGLAFYNEQFF | TGCGCCAGCAGCCAGGGACTAGCTTTCTACAATGAGCAGTTCTTC
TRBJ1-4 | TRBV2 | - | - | CASSVSEKLFF | TGTGCCAGCAGTGTGTCTGAAAAACTGTTTTTT
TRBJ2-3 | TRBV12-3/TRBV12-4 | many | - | CASSLTSTSTDTQYF | TGTGCCAGCAGCCTAACTAGTACTAGCACAGATACGCAGTATTTT
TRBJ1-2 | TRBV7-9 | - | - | CASSVLQIYGYTF | TGTGCCAGCAGCGTACTACAGATCTATGGCTACACCTTC
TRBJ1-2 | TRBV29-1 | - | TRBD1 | CSVVPTGADYGYTF | TGCAGCGTTGTGCCAACAGGGGCCGACTATGGCTACACCTTC
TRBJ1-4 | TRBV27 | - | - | CATRRVSSNEKLFF | TGTGCCACCCGGAGGGTCAGCAGTAATGAAAAACTGTTTTTT
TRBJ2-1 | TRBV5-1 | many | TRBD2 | CASSPEGSGRDGYNEQFF | TGCGCCAGCAGCCCGGAAGGTAGCGGGAGGGATGGCTACAATGAGCAGTTCTTC
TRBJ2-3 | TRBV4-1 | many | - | CASSQDEDGLRGTDTQYF | TGCGCCAGCAGCCAAGATGAGGACGGTCTGAGGGGCACAGATACGCAGTATTTT
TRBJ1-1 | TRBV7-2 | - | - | CASSFIDEAFF | TGTGCCAGCAGCTTTATCGATGAAGCTTTCTTT
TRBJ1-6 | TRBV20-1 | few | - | CSARDSRGRSYNSPLHF | TGCAGTGCTAGAGATTCGAGGGGACGGTCCTATAATTCACCCCTCCACTTT
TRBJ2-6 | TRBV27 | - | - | CASSLGLGGSGANVLTF | TGTGCCAGCAGTTTAGGCCTCGGAGGCTCTGGGGCCAACGTCCTGACTTTC